This T cell receptor (beta chain) was captured in a study of identical twins. Study-wide results and limits: Model-predicted out-of-frame TCR alpha sharing fell below observed values in monozygotic twins.

Template switching introduced a universal primer site, and the cDNA bore unique molecular identifiers. TCRdb re-derived calls from the 5' RACE reads in MiXCR, one entry per CDR3 protein. The top ten hold approximately 3.2% of the sample, which has fewer than 650,000 distinct CDR3 sequences, over 8.5% seen once. On this clonotype: What it binds is not known.

These data are also associated with another study on yellow fever vaccine responses in identical twins. Per that paper: Reportedly, twins' vaccine T cell responses looked partly convergent and partly personalized.

Material for sequencing was PBMCs. This clonotype was sampled from a woman under 30 in good health.

The CDR3 protein is CASSQKGHSTSGYTF. In DNA form, the CDR3 reads TGTGCCAGCAGCCAAAAGGGACACTCTACGAGTGGCTACACCTTC. The rearrangement links TRBV3-1 to TRBJ1-2; tentative D call: TRBD1 (6 bases). Germline V CDR1 and CDR2: LGHDT, YNNKEL (reference sequence). CDR3 size: 15 residues. V was trimmed by 2 bases and J by 7 bases, leaving 17 bases between them.